These 7 T cell receptor beta chains were sequenced from one sample in a study of blood T cell repertoires in COVID-19. The method was immunoSEQ multiplex PCR; TCRdb's version includes in-frame clones alone and lacks a portion of them. This sample has about 270,000 clones, with about 82% found just once. Sequencing used peripheral blood. The receptor source for this set is a woman at least 80 years old with COVID-19, enrolled during active disease.

The J gene is TRBJ1-5, the V gene TRBV19; 7 nucleotides align to TRBD1. Trimming cost V 9 bases and J 6 bases; bases outside gene matches: 8. This CDR3 contains 13 residues. From germline, CDR1 is LNHDA and CDR2 SQIVND (reference sequence). The CDR3 DNA is TGTGCCAGCGCAGGGGGTCAGGCTCAGCCCCAGCATTTT. Encoded protein: CASAGGQAQPQHF.

This chain joins TRBV28 and TRBJ1-2; D is possibly TRBD1 (6 bases). This CDR3 is 17 amino acids long. Germline V gene sequence: CDR1 MDHEN, CDR2 SYDVKM. The V end lost 5 bases, the J end lost 2 bases, and 21 bases lay between the germline ends. This CDR3 reads CASSNRVSAGKNYGYTF. For the CDR3, the DNA is TGTGCCAGCAGTAACAGGGTATCGGCTGGCAAAAACTATGGCTACACCTTC.

This chain joins TRBV5-1 and TRBJ2-3, with TRBD1 matching 7 bases. From germline, CDR1 is SGHRS and CDR2 YFSETQ. The CDR3 spans 15 residues. V lost 2 bases to trimming and J lost 4 bases; unmatched junction nucleotides: 7. The CDR3 region is CASSLKTGAPDTQYF. CDR3 coding DNA: TGCGCCAGCAGCTTAAAAACAGGGGCGCCAGATACGCAGTATTTT.

The V and J genes are TRBV5-1 and TRBJ2-5, with D uncertain. The CDR3 is made up of 13 amino acids. Germline-derived CDR1 and CDR2 are SGHRS and YFSETQ. V lost 2 bases and J 2 bases, leaving 7 bases between the germline ends. Here the CDR3 reads CASSFETQETQYF. The CDR3 region has the DNA TGCGCCAGCAGCTTCGAGACACAAGAGACCCAGTACTTC.

The CDR3 sequence is CASSFSGGSTDTQYF. In DNA form, the CDR3 reads TGTGCCAGCTCGTTTTCGGGGGGGAGCACAGATACGCAGTATTTT. This chain joins TRBV9 and TRBJ2-3; 8 nucleotides align to TRBD2. The CDR3 loop spans 15 amino acids. The trim removed 7 bases at V and 0 bases at J, leaving 7 bases unmatched. Germline V CDR1 and CDR2: SGDLS, YYNGEE.

This clone was observed once. The chain carries TRBV6-6 and TRBJ1-6; D might be TRBD1 (5 bases). CDR3 length equals 12 residues. V lost 6 bases and J lost 14, with 14 bases in between. Germline V gene data show CDR1 as MNHNY and CDR2 as SVGAGI (reference sequence). CDR3 in amino acids: CASSLTTVTLHF. CDR3 nucleotide sequence: TGTGCCAGCAGCTTGACGACAGTCACCCTCCACTTT.

A remark on this clone: The same CDR3 is also encoded by other DNA sequences in this sample. The CDR3 DNA reads as TGCGCCAGCAGCTCGGGACAGGGAGGAGAGACCCAGTACTTC. As protein: CASSSGQGGETQYF. The chain links TRBV5-1 to TRBJ2-5; TRBD1 agrees at 9 bases. Germline V gene lookup returns CDR1 SGHRS and CDR2 YFSETQ. After removal of 3 bases from V and 4 bases from J, the junction contained 4 bases not matched to a gene. This CDR3 contains 14 residues.